This is a list of T cell receptor beta chains from one sample in a study of T cell responses to AZD1222 COVID-19 vaccine. Assay: immunoSEQ multiplex PCR; the TCRdb copy retains only in-frame clones and omits some. Altogether 150,000 to 200,000 clones are present, 85% to 90% being singletons, with the ten largest covering about 7.2%. The sequencing used peripheral blood, collected on day 0 of AZD1222 vaccination. The receptors derive from an adult in good health. The conserved cysteine and the conserved F or W are not part of the CDR3 here. The order of the fields is J gene, V gene, D gene, CDR3 protein. A D gene is named only where the DNA matches it firmly.

TRBJ2-7 TRBV9 NA ASSREDYIFYEQY
TRBJ1-2 TRBV27 NA ASSLQPGTHYGYT
TRBJ2-3 TRBV9 NA ASSVKGGALADTQY
TRBJ2-7 TRBV6-2/TRBV6-3 NA ASSHQGGGVYEQY
TRBJ2-2 TRBV9 TRBD2 ASSAEPGLASGELF
TRBJ2-2 TRBV18 NA ASSSEGRAIGELF
TRBJ2-2 TRBV6-5 NA ASSYSGVGELF
TRBJ1-1 TRBV5-1 NA ASSLTKPGANTEAF
TRBJ2-2 TRBV28 NA ASRQGGTGELF
TRBJ2-7 TRBV6-5 TRBD2 ASSGREGSSYEQY
TRBJ2-3 TRBV28 TRBD2 ASGITSGSSTDTQY
TRBJ2-7 TRBV5-1 NA ASSLVCYEQY
TRBJ1-1 TRBV11-2 NA ASSLGLGVGEAF
TRBJ1-5 TRBV30 NA AWSAAWQVNQPQH
TRBJ1-2 TRBV6-2/TRBV6-3 NA ASSPLTAWNYGYT
TRBJ1-2 TRBV7-2 NA ASSLEGIRGYT
TRBJ1-1 TRBV5-1 NA ASSLGGSNTEAF
TRBJ1-5 TRBV6-5 NA ASRGGTDQPQH
TRBJ1-5 TRBV5-5 NA ASSLASGGNQPQH
TRBJ1-1 TRBV2 NA ASILERASTEAF
TRBJ2-3 TRBV6-4 NA ASSDPLGGSQY
TRBJ1-1 TRBV7-2 NA ASSPGTYLNTEAF
TRBJ1-5 TRBV7-2 TRBD1 ASSLGDRGYQPQH